The 18 T cell receptor beta chains presented below share a single source sample, sequenced in a study of T cells expressing NK-cell markers (dated by TCRdb to the early 2020s). Libraries came from 5' RACE. TCRdb records Illumina HiSeq 2000 as the sequencer. The reads went through TCRdb reprocessing, and each CDR3 protein sequence gets one entry with no DNA. The sample's own table lists about 460,000 distinct CDR3 sequences. The top ten hold approximately 1.5% of the sample. The sample consisted of blood T cells: a sorted CD56 or NKG2C T cell subset, CD4+ or CD8+ T cells, or bulk PBMC T cells (not recorded which). Every receptor here comes from a woman aged 45-65 years in good health. Donor details come from another sample of the same person, matched by shared clones.

The chain combines TRBV15 with TRBJ2-1; as DNA is missing, the TRBD2 call by TCRdb cannot be tested. Germline values: CDR1 LNHNV, CDR2 YYDKDF (reference sequence). The CDR3 consists of 19 residues. This chain's CDR3 is CATSRELGSGLSSYNEQFF.

The rearrangement uses TRBV28 and TRBJ2-7; checking the TCRdb D call of TRBD1 is not possible without DNA. Germline V lookup: CDR1 MDHEN, CDR2 SYDVKM. This CDR3 has 13 amino acids. CDR3 sequence reads: CASYRQGSYEQYF.

This sequence joins TRBV30 and TRBJ2-1; with no DNA, the TCRdb D assignment of TRBD2 cannot be verified. The CDR3 has 14 amino acids. Germline V gene data show CDR1 as GTSNPN and CDR2 as SVGIG (reference sequence). CDR3 sequence: CAWRGVGSWNEQFF.

The chain employs TRBV20-1 and TRBJ1-3; checking the TCRdb D call of TRBD1 is not possible without DNA. Looked up from germline, CDR1 is DFQATT and CDR2 is SNEGSKA (reference sequence). The length of the CDR3 is 15 residues. The CDR3 here is CSASDGTGFGNTIYF.

This chain joins TRBV12-3 or TRBV12-4 and TRBJ2-7; TCRdb calls TRBD1, which cannot be checked without DNA. The CDR3 runs to 14 residues. The CDR3 region is CASRTDRFHYEQYF.

The V and J genes are TRBV7-3 and TRBJ1-1; TCRdb's D call, TRBD1, is unchecked because there is no DNA. Germline V gene lookup returns CDR1 SGHTA and CDR2 FQGTGA. The CDR3 spans 15 residues. The CDR3 loop is CASSLEAGRAAEAFF.

The chain uses TRBV12-3 or TRBV12-4 and TRBJ1-1. This CDR3 has 12 residues. The CDR3 reads CASSPAFTEAFF.

The chain carries TRBV12-3 or TRBV12-4 and TRBJ1-1. The CDR3 extends over 16 amino acids. The CDR3 here is CASSPNRSPTNTEAFF.

This chain connects TRBV10-3 to TRBJ2-1; TCRdb lists TRBD2, though no DNA is available to test this call. In germline, CDR1 is ENHRY, CDR2 SYGVKD. The CDR3 totals 13 residues. The CDR3 here is CATEGIPRNEQFF.

The rearrangement joins TRBV29-1 to TRBJ2-5; the D gene TCRdb calls, TRBD1, cannot be checked with no DNA. The CDR3 length is 12 residues. Germline CDR1 is SQVTM and CDR2 is ANQGSEA. The CDR3 reads CSVPDKRETQYF.

The chain combines TRBV19 with TRBJ1-5; without DNA, the TCRdb call of TRBD1 cannot be checked. The CDR3 totals 15 residues. CDR1 and CDR2 from the germline V gene are LNHDA and SQIVND (reference sequence). The CDR3 region is CASNPQGLSNQPQHF.

This chain links TRBV5-4 with TRBJ2-2; TCRdb selects TRBD2, and the lack of DNA leaves this call unchecked. The CDR3 is 13 residues long. Germline-derived CDR1 and CDR2 are SGHNT and YYREEE (reference sequence). CDR3 region: CATRLDLTGELFF.

The J gene is TRBJ2-3, the V gene TRBV20-1. Germline lookup yields CDR1 DFQATT and CDR2 SNEGSKA (reference sequence). The CDR3 has 13 amino acids. CDR3 sequence reads: CSVQGLSTDTQYF.

The chain recombines TRBV20-1 with TRBJ2-7; TCRdb's assignment of TRBD1 cannot be checked, as there is no DNA. Germline lookup yields CDR1 DFQATT and CDR2 SNEGSKA (reference sequence). There are 13 residues in the CDR3. This CDR3 is CSARGEFAYEQYF.

This rearrangement joins TRBV28 to TRBJ2-2; TCRdb picks TRBD1, but there is no DNA to check that call. Germline CDR1 reads MDHEN; CDR2 reads SYDVKM. The length of the CDR3 is 16 residues. CDR3 sequence: CASSYLISPTTGELFF.

The genes are TRBV5-1 and TRBJ1-4. Germline V gene data show CDR1 as SGHRS and CDR2 as YFSETQ. The CDR3 totals 14 residues. The CDR3 sequence: CASSGNSVNEKLFF. The full variable domain, completed using reference TRBV5-1 and TRBJ1-4, is KAGVTQTPRYLIKTRGQQVTLSCSPISGHRSVSWYQQTPGQGLQFLFEYFSETQRNKGNFPGRFSGRQFSNSRSEMNVSTLELGDSALYLCASSGNSVNEKLFFGSGTQLSVL.

The V gene is TRBV20-1, the J gene TRBJ2-1; the TCRdb D gene call, TRBD2, has no DNA to confirm it. The germline V gene has CDR1 DFQATT and CDR2 SNEGSKA (reference sequence). This CDR3 is 13 amino acids long. CDR3 region: CSASRLAGDEQFF.

The V call is TRBV20-1, the J call TRBJ2-3. The CDR3 loop spans 11 amino acids. Germline V gives CDR1 DFQATT, CDR2 SNEGSKA (reference sequence). The CDR3 sequence: CRAGGTDTQYF.